These T cell receptor beta chains were read from a single sample in a study of control samples from healthy donors and cancer patients. Only in-frame clones appear in the TCRdb table, and some are missing; sequencing was by immunoSEQ multiplex PCR. This sample has over 100,000 clones, with about nine tenths found just once. Source material: blood. These TCRs come from a man aged 40-55 years in good health. Both conserved end residues are part of each CDR3. D genes are given only for firm matches. Only part of the rows carry a size: once, few, many, or a class if the clone is expanded.

v_gene	abundance	d_gene	j_gene	CDR3aa
TRBV2	once	TRBD1	TRBJ2-3	CASSPGTATDTQYF
TRBV2	.	TRBD1	TRBJ2-1	CASSEADRGGNEQFF
TRBV5-6	.	TRBD2	TRBJ2-5	CASSPSGGVQETQYF
TRBV5-1	.	.	TRBJ2-7	CAGSFGGPYEQYF
TRBV5-6	.	TRBD1	TRBJ1-2	CASSLATGVYGYTF
TRBV5-1	.	.	TRBJ2-1	CASSPTRGFYNEQFF
TRBV7-8	.	.	TRBJ2-7	CASSLEGLVNEQYF
TRBV27	.	.	TRBJ2-3	CASGSRGRRGTDTQYF
TRBV4-1	.	.	TRBJ1-6	CASSQDAGVNSPLHF
TRBV11-2	.	TRBD2	TRBJ2-1	CASSLGLAGGLRPDEQFF
TRBV2	.	.	TRBJ2-1	CASKGQGRYNEQFF
TRBV6-1	.	.	TRBJ1-2	CASSEPLVGGHGYTF
TRBV2	.	.	TRBJ1-1	CASRVTAANTEAFF
TRBV11-2	.	.	TRBJ1-4	CASTQDLANEKLFF
TRBV19	.	.	TRBJ1-1	CASNYRDTRFMNTEAFF
TRBV5-1	.	.	TRBJ1-2	CASSFDGKPFGYTF
TRBV14	.	.	TRBJ2-7	CASSQKDFQYF
TRBV7-9	.	TRBD2	TRBJ2-1	CASSHGTSGGDEQFF
TRBV5-4	.	.	TRBJ1-4	CASSFVAGTNEKLFF
TRBV18	.	TRBD1	TRBJ2-1	CASSPPGQGSNNEQFF
TRBV5-4	.	.	TRBJ1-2	CASSFQAGDGYTF
TRBV2	.	.	TRBJ1-6	CASSALRVGDLSSYNSPLHF
TRBV7-8	.	TRBD1	TRBJ1-2	CASSKQGADYGYTF
TRBV10-3	.	TRBD1	TRBJ2-7	CAISDTGTGLYEQYF
TRBV11-2	.	.	TRBJ2-7	CASRFGVVYEQYF
TRBV28	.	.	TRBJ2-7	CASRTRRGYEQYF
TRBV3-1/TRBV3-2	.	.	TRBJ2-1	CASSQSGAEQFF
TRBV5-1	once	.	TRBJ1-1	CASSAGRLNTEAFF
TRBV11-2	.	TRBD2	TRBJ2-1	CASSLSLAGGNEQFF
TRBV16	.	.	TRBJ2-3	CASSPSAPDTQYF
TRBV30	.	.	TRBJ1-1	CAWSKTDSQKAFF
TRBV11-3	.	TRBD1	TRBJ2-7	CASSFGQGSAEQYF
TRBV6-1	.	.	TRBJ2-2	CASSVTGTQVTGELFF
TRBV23-1	.	.	TRBJ2-1	CASRGTGEQFF
TRBV10-3	once	.	TRBJ2-7	CAISESGSSYEQYF
TRBV7-3	.	TRBD1	TRBJ2-2	CASSRTGGRTGELFF
TRBV9	.	.	TRBJ2-4	CASSSLGGGANIQYF
TRBV28	.	.	TRBJ2-7	CASSLGGGAYEQYF
TRBV5-5	once	.	TRBJ2-1	CASSLYPFRSYNEQFF
TRBV5-5	.	.	TRBJ2-7	CASSVGPAPYEQYF